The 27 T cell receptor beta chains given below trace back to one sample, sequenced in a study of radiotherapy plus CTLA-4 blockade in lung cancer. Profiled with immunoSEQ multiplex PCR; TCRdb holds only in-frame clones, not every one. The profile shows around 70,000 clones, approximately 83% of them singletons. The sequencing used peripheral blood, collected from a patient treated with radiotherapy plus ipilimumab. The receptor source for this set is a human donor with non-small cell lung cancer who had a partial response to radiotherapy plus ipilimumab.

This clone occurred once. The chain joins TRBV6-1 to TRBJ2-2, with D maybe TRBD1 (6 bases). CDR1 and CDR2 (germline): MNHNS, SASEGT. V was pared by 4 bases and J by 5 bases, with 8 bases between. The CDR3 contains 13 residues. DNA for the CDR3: TGTGCCAGCAGTGGGACAGATACCGGGGAGCTGTTTTTT. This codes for CASSGTDTGELFF.

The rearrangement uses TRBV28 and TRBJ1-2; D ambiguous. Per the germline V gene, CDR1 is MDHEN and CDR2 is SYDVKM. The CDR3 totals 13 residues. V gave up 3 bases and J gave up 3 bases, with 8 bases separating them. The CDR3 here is CASSFTADYGYTF. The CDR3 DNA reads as TGTGCCAGCAGTTTTACGGCGGACTATGGCTACACCTTC.

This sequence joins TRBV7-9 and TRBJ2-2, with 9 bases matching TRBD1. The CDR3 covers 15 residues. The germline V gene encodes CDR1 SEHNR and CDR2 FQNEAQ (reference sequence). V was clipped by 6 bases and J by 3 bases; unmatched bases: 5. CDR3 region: CASRPTGGDTGELFF. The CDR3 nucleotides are TGTGCCAGCAGGCCGACAGGGGGGGACACCGGGGAGCTGTTTTTT.

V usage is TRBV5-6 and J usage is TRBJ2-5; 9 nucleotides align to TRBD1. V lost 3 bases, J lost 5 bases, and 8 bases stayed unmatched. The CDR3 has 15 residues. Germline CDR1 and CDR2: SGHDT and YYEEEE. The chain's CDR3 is CASSSLQGAGETQYF. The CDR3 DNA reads TGTGCCAGCAGCTCTTTACAGGGGGCAGGGGAGACCCAGTACTTC.

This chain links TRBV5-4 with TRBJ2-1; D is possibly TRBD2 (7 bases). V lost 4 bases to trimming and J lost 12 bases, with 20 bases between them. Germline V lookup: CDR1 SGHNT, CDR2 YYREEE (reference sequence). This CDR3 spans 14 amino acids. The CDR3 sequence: CASSRGGDLERQFF. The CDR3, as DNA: TGTGCCAGCAGCAGGGGGGGGGACCTCGAAAGGCAGTTCTTC.

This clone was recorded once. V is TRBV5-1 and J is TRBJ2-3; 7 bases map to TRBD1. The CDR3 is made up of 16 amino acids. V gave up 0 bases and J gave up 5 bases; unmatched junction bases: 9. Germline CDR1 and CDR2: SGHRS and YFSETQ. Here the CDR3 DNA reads TGCGCCAGCAGCTTGGCCGACAAGGGGGCGGGAGATACGCAGTATTTT. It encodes CASSLADKGAGDTQYF.

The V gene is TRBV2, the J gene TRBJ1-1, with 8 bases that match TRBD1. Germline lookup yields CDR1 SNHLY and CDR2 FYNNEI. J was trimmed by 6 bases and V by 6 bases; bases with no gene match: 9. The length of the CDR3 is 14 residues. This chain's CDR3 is CASRLTGEGAEAFF. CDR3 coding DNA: TGTGCCAGCAGGCTGACAGGGGAGGGGGCTGAAGCTTTCTTT.

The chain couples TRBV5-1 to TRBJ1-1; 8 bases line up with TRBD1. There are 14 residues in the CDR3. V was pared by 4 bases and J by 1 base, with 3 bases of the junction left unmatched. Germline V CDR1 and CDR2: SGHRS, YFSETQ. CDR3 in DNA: TGCGCCAGCAGCCCAGGGACAGGGAACACTGAAGCTTTCTTT. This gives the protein CASSPGTGNTEAFF.

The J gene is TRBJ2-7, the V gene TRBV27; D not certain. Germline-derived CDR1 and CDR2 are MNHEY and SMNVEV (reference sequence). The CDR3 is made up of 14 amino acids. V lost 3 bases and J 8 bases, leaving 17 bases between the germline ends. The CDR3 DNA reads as TGTGCCAGCAGTTTGAAGACACCGCTAATTCAGCAGTACTTC. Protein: CASSLKTPLIQQYF.

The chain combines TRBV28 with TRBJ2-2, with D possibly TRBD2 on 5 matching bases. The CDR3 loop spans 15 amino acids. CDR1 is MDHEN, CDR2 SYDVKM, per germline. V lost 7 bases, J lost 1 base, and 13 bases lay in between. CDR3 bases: TGTGCCAGCATCCTGGGGAGAGAGAACACCGGGGAGCTGTTTTTT. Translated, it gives CASILGRENTGELFF. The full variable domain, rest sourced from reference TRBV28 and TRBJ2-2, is DVKVTQSSRYLVKRTGEKVFLECVQDMDHENMFWYRQDPGLGLRLIYFSYDVKMKEKGDIPEGYSVSREKKERFSLILESASTNQTSMYLCASILGRENTGELFFGEGSRLTVL.

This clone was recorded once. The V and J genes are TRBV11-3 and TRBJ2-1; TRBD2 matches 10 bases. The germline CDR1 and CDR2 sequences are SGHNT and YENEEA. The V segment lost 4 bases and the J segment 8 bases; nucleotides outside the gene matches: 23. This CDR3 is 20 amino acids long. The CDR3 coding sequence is TGTGCCAGCAGCTCAGCCCGGACTAGCGGAGGAGGCCCGTCCCTCGATGAGCAGTTCTTC. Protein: CASSSARTSGGGPSLDEQFF.

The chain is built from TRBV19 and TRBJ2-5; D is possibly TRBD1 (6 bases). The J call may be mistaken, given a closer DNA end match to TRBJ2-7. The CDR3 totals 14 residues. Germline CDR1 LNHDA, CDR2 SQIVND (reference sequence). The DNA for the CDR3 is TGTGCCAGTAGTACGGGACAAATAGGCTACGAGCAGTACTTC. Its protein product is CASSTGQIGYEQYF.

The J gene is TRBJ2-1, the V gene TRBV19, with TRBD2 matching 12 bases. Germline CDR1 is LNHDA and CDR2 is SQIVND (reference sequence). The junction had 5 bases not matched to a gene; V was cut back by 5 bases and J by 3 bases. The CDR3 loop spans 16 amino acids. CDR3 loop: CASSSMTSGSYNEQFF. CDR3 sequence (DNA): TGTGCCAGTAGTTCGATGACTAGCGGGAGCTACAATGAGCAGTTCTTC.

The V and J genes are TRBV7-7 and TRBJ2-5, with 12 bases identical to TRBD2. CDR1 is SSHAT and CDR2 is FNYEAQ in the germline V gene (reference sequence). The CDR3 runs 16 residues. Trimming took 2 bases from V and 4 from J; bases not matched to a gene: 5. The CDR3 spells CASSLRLAGGRETQYF. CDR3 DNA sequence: TGTGCCAGCAGCTTACGGCTAGCGGGAGGGCGAGAGACCCAGTACTTC.

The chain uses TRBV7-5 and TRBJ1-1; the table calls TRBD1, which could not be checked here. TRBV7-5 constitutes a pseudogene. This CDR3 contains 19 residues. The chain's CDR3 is CVRSLTPHKSQGMGTEAFF. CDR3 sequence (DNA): TGTGTCAGAAGCCTTACACCTCACAAATCACAGGGGATGGGCACTGAAGCTTTCTTT.

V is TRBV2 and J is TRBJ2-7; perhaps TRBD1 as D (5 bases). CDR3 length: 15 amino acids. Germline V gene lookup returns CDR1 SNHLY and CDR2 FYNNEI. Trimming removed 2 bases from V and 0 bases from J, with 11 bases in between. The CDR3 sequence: CASSEYRLSSYEQYF. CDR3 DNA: TGTGCCAGCAGTGAATACAGGTTGAGCTCCTACGAGCAGTACTTC.

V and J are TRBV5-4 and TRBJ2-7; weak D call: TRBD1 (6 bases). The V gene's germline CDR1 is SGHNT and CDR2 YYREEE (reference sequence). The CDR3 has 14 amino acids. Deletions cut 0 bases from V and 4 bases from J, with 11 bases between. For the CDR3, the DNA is TGTGCCAGCAGCTTGGGAGGGACACCGTACGAGCAGTACTTC. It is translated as CASSLGGTPYEQYF.

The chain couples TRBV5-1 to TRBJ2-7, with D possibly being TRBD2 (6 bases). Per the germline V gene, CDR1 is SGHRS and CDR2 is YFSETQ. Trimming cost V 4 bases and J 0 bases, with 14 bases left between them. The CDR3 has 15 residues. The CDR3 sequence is CASSLGGSASYEQYF. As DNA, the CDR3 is TGCGCCAGCAGCCTCGGGGGTAGCGCCTCCTACGAGCAGTACTTC. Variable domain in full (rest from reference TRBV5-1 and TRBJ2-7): KAGVTQTPRYLIKTRGQQVTLSCSPISGHRSVSWYQQTPGQGLQFLFEYFSETQRNKGNFPGRFSGRQFSNSRSEMNVSTLELGDSALYLCASSLGGSASYEQYFGPGTRLTVT.

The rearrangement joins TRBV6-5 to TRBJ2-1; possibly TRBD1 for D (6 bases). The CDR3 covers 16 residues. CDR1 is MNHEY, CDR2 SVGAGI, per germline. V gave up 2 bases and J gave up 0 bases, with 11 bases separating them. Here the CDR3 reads CASSYGTSSSYNEQFF. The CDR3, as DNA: TGTGCCAGCAGTTACGGGACATCGAGCTCCTACAATGAGCAGTTCTTC.

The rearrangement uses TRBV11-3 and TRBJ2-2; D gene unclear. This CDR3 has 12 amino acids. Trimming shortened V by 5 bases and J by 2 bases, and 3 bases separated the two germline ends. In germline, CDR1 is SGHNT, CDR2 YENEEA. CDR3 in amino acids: CASSLNTGELFF. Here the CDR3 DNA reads TGTGCCAGCAGCCTTAACACCGGGGAGCTGTTTTTT.

CDR3 bases: TGTGCCAGCAGCTTAGTGTGGAGCTCCTCTAACTATGGCTACACCTTC. As protein: CASSLVWSSSNYGYTF. V is TRBV7-2 and J is TRBJ1-2, with D unresolved. The germline V gene encodes CDR1 SGHTA and CDR2 FQGNSA. V lost 1 base, J lost 0 bases, and 12 bases lay in between. The CDR3 length is 16 residues.

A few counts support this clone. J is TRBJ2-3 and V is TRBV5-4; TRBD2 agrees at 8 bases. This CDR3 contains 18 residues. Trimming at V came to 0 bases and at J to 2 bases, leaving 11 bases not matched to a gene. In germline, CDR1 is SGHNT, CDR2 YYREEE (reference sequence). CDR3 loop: CASSLAGRLAGITDTQYF. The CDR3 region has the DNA TGTGCCAGCAGCTTGGCCGGAAGGCTAGCGGGTATCACAGATACGCAGTATTTT. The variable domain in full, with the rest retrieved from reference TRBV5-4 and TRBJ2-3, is ETGVTQSPTHLIKTRGQQVTLRCSSQSGHNTVSWYQQALGQGPQFIFQYYREEENGRGNFPPRFSGLQFPNYSSELNVNALELDDSALYLCASSLAGRLAGITDTQYFGPGTRLTVL.

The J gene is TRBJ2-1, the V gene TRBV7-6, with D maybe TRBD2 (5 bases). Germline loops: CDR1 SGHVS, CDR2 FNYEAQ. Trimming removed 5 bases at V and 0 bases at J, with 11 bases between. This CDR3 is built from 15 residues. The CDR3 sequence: CASSPARGSYNEQFF. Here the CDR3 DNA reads TGTGCCAGCAGCCCCGCTCGGGGCTCCTACAATGAGCAGTTCTTC.

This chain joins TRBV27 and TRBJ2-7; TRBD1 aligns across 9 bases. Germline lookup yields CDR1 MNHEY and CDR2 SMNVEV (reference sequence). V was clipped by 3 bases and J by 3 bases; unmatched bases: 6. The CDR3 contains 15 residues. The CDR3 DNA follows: TGTGCCAGCAGTTTCAAGCCGGGACAGGGCTACGAGCAGTACTTC. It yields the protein CASSFKPGQGYEQYF.

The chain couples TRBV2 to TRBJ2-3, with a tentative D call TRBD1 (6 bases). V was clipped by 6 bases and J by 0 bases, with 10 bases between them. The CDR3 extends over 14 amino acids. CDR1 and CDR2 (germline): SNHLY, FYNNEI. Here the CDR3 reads CASSGQSSTDTQYF. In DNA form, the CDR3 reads TGTGCCAGCAGCGGACAGTCTAGCACAGATACGCAGTATTTT.

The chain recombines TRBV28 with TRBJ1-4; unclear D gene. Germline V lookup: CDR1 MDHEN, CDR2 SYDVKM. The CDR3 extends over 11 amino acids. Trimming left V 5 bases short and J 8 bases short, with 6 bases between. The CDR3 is CASSRQEKLFF. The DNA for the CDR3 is TGTGCCAGCAGTCGACAAGAAAAACTGTTTTTT.

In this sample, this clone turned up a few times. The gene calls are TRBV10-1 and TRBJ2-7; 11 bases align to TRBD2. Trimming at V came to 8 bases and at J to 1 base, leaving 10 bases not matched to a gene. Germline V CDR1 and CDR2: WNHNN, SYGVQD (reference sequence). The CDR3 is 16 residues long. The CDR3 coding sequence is TGCGCCAGCGGCTCCGGGACTAGCGGCGCTTCCTACGAGCAGTACTTC. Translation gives CASGSGTSGASYEQYF.